This entry features one T cell receptor (beta chain) sequence. Its antigen is unidentified. The sample comes from a study of identifying expanded T cells in peripheral blood. Study-wide points: Variance in clone template counts between approximately 2-week samples significantly increased with total template count across all healthy donors. Differentially abundant clones: roughly 1.2 between replicates, 15 to 17 at around 14 days, 19 at four.

CDR3 length: 12 amino acids. CDR1 and CDR2 from the germline V gene are SGHTA and FQGNSA. Trimming cost V 9 bases and J 7 bases; bases outside gene matches: 1. Assay used: immunoSEQ multiplex PCR; TCRdb lists only in-frame clones, some missing. This sample has about 78,000 clones, with 80% to 90% found just once. During the collection period, no donor immune events like infections were recorded. The clonotype comes from a person aged 18 to 70 in good health. V usage is TRBV7-2 and J usage is TRBJ2-1; TRBD2 aligns across 12 bases. Material: blood. CDR3 loop: CASGTSGNEQFF. DNA for the CDR3: TGTGCCAGTGGGACTAGCGGGAATGAGCAGTTCTTC.